A single sample gave rise to the 23 T cell receptor beta chains below, sequenced in a study of T cell responses to AZD1222 COVID-19 vaccine. TCRdb's copy holds only in-frame clones and misses some; the assay was immunoSEQ multiplex PCR. The table lists about 110,000 clones, roughly nine tenths of them singletons. Sequenced material: peripheral blood, taken on day 0 of AZD1222 vaccination. The source is an adult in good health.

This clone was recorded only once. This chain links TRBV29-1 with TRBJ1-4; D remains unclear. Germline V gene lookup returns CDR1 SQVTM and CDR2 ANQGSEA. The CDR3 loop spans 12 amino acids. V gave up 5 bases and J gave up 2 bases, with 6 bases separating them. Here the CDR3 reads CSVQATNEKLFF. The DNA for the CDR3 is TGCAGCGTTCAGGCCACTAATGAAAAACTGTTTTTT. The whole variable domain, filled in from reference TRBV29-1 and TRBJ1-4, reads SAVISQKPSRDICQRGTSLTIQCQVDSQVTMMFWYRQQPGQSLTLIATANQGSEATYESGFVIDKFPISRPNLTFSTLTVSNMSPEDSSIYLCSVQATNEKLFFGSGTQLSVL.

This sequence joins TRBV7-2 and TRBJ1-5; 7 bases are a match to TRBD1. Germline trimming cut 5 bases from V and 6 bases from J; bases unmatched to any gene: 10. CDR1 is SGHTA and CDR2 is FQGNSA in the germline V gene. The CDR3 is 15 residues long. The CDR3 region is CASSPEQGKGQPQHF. In DNA form, the CDR3 reads TGTGCCAGCAGCCCAGAACAGGGGAAAGGTCAGCCCCAGCATTTT.

V is TRBV6-1 and J is TRBJ2-7, with D perhaps matching TRBD2 (5 bases). The CDR3 consists of 13 residues. The V end was cut by 2 bases, the J end by 3 bases, with 8 bases between. Germline V lookup: CDR1 MNHNS, CDR2 SASEGT. The CDR3, as DNA: TGTGCCAGCAGTGAAATACGGGGCTACGAGCAGTACTTC. Translating gives CASSEIRGYEQYF.

This clone appeared a single time. The chain uses TRBV4-1 and TRBJ1-3; TRBD1 might be the D (5 bases). In germline, CDR1 is MGHRA, CDR2 YSYEKL. The CDR3 length is 17 residues. Trimming took off 1 base at V and 2 bases at J, with 15 bases between the two ends. The CDR3 DNA reads as TGCGCCAGCAGCCAAGCTCCCTCAAGGGGTGCTGGAAACACCATATATTTT. It codes for CASSQAPSRGAGNTIYF.

V is TRBV28 and J is TRBJ1-5, with D perhaps matching TRBD1 (5 bases). Germline values: CDR1 MDHEN, CDR2 SYDVKM. The CDR3 length is 15 residues. V was clipped by 6 bases and J by 3 bases, with 15 bases between them. CDR3 coding DNA: TGTGCCAGCAGGTCGGGGCGGGGCTTCAATCAGCCCCAGCATTTT. This gives the protein CASRSGRGFNQPQHF.

The DNA of the CDR3 is TGTGCCAGTAGGGGGCAGCGGAACACTGAAGCTTTCTTT. Protein: CASRGQRNTEAFF. The chain employs TRBV19 and TRBJ1-1; TRBD1 is a possible D gene (5 bases). CDR1 is LNHDA and CDR2 is SQIVND in the germline V gene (reference sequence). Between the trimmed V and J ends, which lost 6 bases and 1 base, there was a span of 9 bases. This CDR3 has 13 residues.

The V gene is TRBV19, the J gene TRBJ2-6; 7 positions agree with TRBD2. V lost 5 bases, J lost 3 bases, and 4 bases stayed unmatched. The CDR3 is made up of 15 amino acids. Germline CDR1 LNHDA, CDR2 SQIVND (reference sequence). The CDR3, as DNA: TGTGCCAGTAGTTTAGGGGAGGGTGGGGCCAACGTCCTGACTTTC. Protein sequence: CASSLGEGGANVLTF.

The V and J genes are TRBV28 and TRBJ2-3; TRBD2 matches at 8 bases. The CDR3 sequence is 15 residues long. J was trimmed by 1 base and V by 8 bases; bases with no gene match: 8. Germline V gives CDR1 MDHEN, CDR2 SYDVKM. CDR3 nucleotides: TGTGCCAGCGCAGGACGGGAGGGAGGCACAGATACGCAGTATTTT. It is translated as CASAGREGGTDTQYF.

The rearrangement joins TRBV9 to TRBJ2-1, with D perhaps matching TRBD2 (5 bases). The CDR3 contains 13 residues. Per the germline V gene, CDR1 is SGDLS and CDR2 is YYNGEE. V gave up 0 bases and J gave up 6 bases, with 7 bases separating them. CDR3 amino acids: CASSVGTSNEQFF. The CDR3, as DNA: TGTGCCAGCAGCGTAGGGACTTCCAATGAGCAGTTCTTC.

This clone is a singleton in its sample. The chain has TRBV7-2 and TRBJ2-3, with D perhaps assigned TRBD1 or TRBD2 (5 bases each). Between the trimmed V and J ends, which lost 1 base and 0 bases, there was a span of 11 bases. CDR1 is SGHTA and CDR2 is FQGNSA in the germline V gene. This CDR3 is 16 amino acids long. The DNA of the CDR3 is TGTGCCAGCAGCTTAGAGGGACGGTTTAGCACAGATACGCAGTATTTT. Protein sequence: CASSLEGRFSTDTQYF.

This chain links TRBV7-9 with TRBJ1-4, with a tentative D call TRBD1 (5 bases). In germline, CDR1 is SEHNR, CDR2 FQNEAQ (reference sequence). V was cut by 1 base and J by 4 bases, with 13 bases left in between. The CDR3 contains 16 residues. The CDR3: CASSLGSGHRNEKLFF. The CDR3 DNA reads TGTGCCAGCAGCTTAGGTTCCGGACACCGTAATGAAAAACTGTTTTTT.

This chain uses TRBV30 with TRBJ1-3; D is unclear. The length of the CDR3 is 15 residues. Looked up from germline, CDR1 is GTSNPN and CDR2 is SVGIG (reference sequence). V was trimmed by 5 bases and J by 1 base, leaving 15 bases between them. The CDR3 DNA is TGTGCCTGGGGGCTTTACGAGCGGTCTGGAAACACCATATATTTT. Amino acids: CAWGLYERSGNTIYF.

The chain joins TRBV9 to TRBJ1-6, with D perhaps matching TRBD1 (6 bases). V lost 5 bases, J lost 8 bases, and 11 bases lay in between. From germline, CDR1 is SGDLS and CDR2 YYNGEE. CDR3 size: 13 residues. The DNA of the CDR3 is TGTGCCAGCAGGAGGGACATTGATTCACCCCTCCACTTT. It yields the protein CASRRDIDSPLHF. The variable domain in full, completed from reference TRBV9 and TRBJ1-6, reads DSGVTQTPKHLITATGQRVTLRCSPRSGDLSVYWYQQSLDQGLQFLIQYYNGEERAKGNILERFSAQQFPDLHSELNLSSLELGDSALYFCASRRDIDSPLHFGNGTRLTVT.

The V gene is TRBV6-5, the J gene TRBJ1-1, with unresolved D. V shed 0 bases and J shed 2 bases, with 7 bases lying between them. From germline, CDR1 is MNHEY and CDR2 SVGAGI. The CDR3 spans 14 residues. CDR3 nucleotides: TGTGCCAGCAGTTACTCGTCCGTAAACACTGAAGCTTTCTTT. This gives the protein CASSYSSVNTEAFF.

This clone was detected once. The rearrangement uses TRBV28 and TRBJ2-5; TRBD2 matches 7 bases. Germline-derived CDR1 and CDR2 are MDHEN and SYDVKM. Losses at the gene ends were 3 bases for V and 5 bases for J; bases not matched to a gene: 6. There are 14 residues in the CDR3. The CDR3 DNA reads TGTGCCAGCAGTTTCGGCGGGGGAGGCGAGACCCAGTACTTC. The encoded protein is CASSFGGGGETQYF.

In its sample, this clone was seen a few times. V is TRBV24-1 and J is TRBJ2-2, with 9 bases lining up with TRBD2. This CDR3 has 19 amino acids. Germline CDR1 and CDR2: KGHDR and SFDVKD. Trimming took 3 bases from V and 3 from J; bases not matched to a gene: 13. The CDR3 region has the DNA TGTGCCACCAGTGATACGACTCAGGCCAGCGGGAGGTACACCGGGGAGCTGTTTTTT. Protein sequence: CATSDTTQASGRYTGELFF.

The chain is built from TRBV29-1 and TRBJ1-2; TRBD1 might be the D (5 bases). V lost 2 bases and J 7 bases, leaving 5 bases between the germline ends. The germline V gene has CDR1 SQVTM and CDR2 ANQGSEA. The CDR3 spans 10 residues. The CDR3 sequence: CSVEQGGYTF. CDR3 nucleotide sequence: TGCAGCGTTGAACAGGGTGGCTACACCTTC. The whole variable domain, filled in from reference TRBV29-1 and TRBJ1-2, reads SAVISQKPSRDICQRGTSLTIQCQVDSQVTMMFWYRQQPGQSLTLIATANQGSEATYESGFVIDKFPISRPNLTFSTLTVSNMSPEDSSIYLCSVEQGGYTFGSGTRLTVV.

This sequence joins TRBV10-3 and TRBJ1-2, with 8 bases aligning to TRBD1. Per the germline V gene, CDR1 is ENHRY and CDR2 is SYGVKD. The ends lost 3 bases at V and 3 bases at J; junction bases unmatched: 6. This CDR3 has 15 amino acids. The chain's CDR3 is CAISDRGQAHYGYTF. The CDR3 DNA reads as TGTGCCATCAGTGACAGGGGGCAAGCCCACTATGGCTACACCTTC.

The V and J genes are TRBV5-1 and TRBJ2-7; D is unclear. Trimming pared 4 bases from V and 6 bases from J, leaving 20 bases between. Germline CDR1 SGHRS, CDR2 YFSETQ. The CDR3 loop spans 15 amino acids. CDR3 amino acids: CASSALQRMKSEQYF. The CDR3, as DNA: TGCGCCAGCAGCGCCCTACAGCGCATGAAAAGCGAGCAGTACTTC.

The table lists this clone with a count of one. The V gene is TRBV2, the J gene TRBJ2-3; possibly TRBD1 for D (6 bases). Germline values: CDR1 SNHLY, CDR2 FYNNEI. This CDR3 spans 13 amino acids. The V gene lost 5 bases and the J gene lost 5 bases, with 11 bases spanning the gap. The CDR3 region has the DNA TGTGCCAGCAGTTACCTCAGGGGAGATACGCAGTATTTT. It translates to CASSYLRGDTQYF.

This sequence joins TRBV6-5 and TRBJ1-5, with 10 positions matching TRBD1. This CDR3 region has 16 residues. CDR1 is MNHEY and CDR2 is SVGAGI in the germline V gene. The J segment lost 1 base and the V segment lost 4 bases, leaving 4 bases of the junction unmatched. CDR3 nucleotide sequence: TGTGCCAGCAGTTCTGACAGGGGGCGCAGCAATCAGCCCCAGCATTTT. This encodes CASSSDRGRSNQPQHF.

The chain links TRBV11-3 to TRBJ2-5, with 8 bases matching TRBD1. Losses at the gene ends were 5 bases for V and 5 bases for J; bases not matched to a gene: 7. The CDR3 is 14 amino acids. From germline, CDR1 is SGHNT and CDR2 YENEEA. The CDR3: CASSPGQGVETQYF. The CDR3 DNA sequence: TGTGCCAGCAGCCCAGGACAGGGAGTGGAGACCCAGTACTTC.

This clone showed up just once. This chain links TRBV7-8 with TRBJ1-1, with no clear D. The length of the CDR3 is 13 residues. With 4 bases removed from V and 4 bases from J, the gap between germline ends came to 10 bases. In germline, CDR1 is SGHVS, CDR2 FQNEAQ. Here the CDR3 reads CASSSTLSTEAFF. The CDR3 nucleotides read TGTGCCAGCAGCTCCACCCTGAGCACTGAAGCTTTCTTT.